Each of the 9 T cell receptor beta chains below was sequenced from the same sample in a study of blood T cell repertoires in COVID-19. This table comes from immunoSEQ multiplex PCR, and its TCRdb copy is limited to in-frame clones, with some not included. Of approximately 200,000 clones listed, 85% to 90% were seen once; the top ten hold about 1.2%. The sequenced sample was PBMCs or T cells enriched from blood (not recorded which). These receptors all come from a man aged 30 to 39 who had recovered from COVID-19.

The CDR3 sequence: CASSSVRGDEKLFF. As DNA, the CDR3 is TGCGCCAGCAGCTCCGTCCGGGGGGATGAAAAACTGTTTTTT. V is TRBV5-1 and J is TRBJ1-4; possible D gene TRBD1, 5 bases. Germline V gene data show CDR1 as SGHRS and CDR2 as YFSETQ. The CDR3 covers 14 residues. V was shortened by 3 bases and J by 6 bases, with 12 bases between the two germline ends.

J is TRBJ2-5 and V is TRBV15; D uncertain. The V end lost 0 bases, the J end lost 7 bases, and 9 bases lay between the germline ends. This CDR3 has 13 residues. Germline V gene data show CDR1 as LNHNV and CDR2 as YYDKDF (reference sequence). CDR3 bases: TGTGCCACCAGCAGAGATTTGGAGAGGACCCAGTACTTC. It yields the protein CATSRDLERTQYF.

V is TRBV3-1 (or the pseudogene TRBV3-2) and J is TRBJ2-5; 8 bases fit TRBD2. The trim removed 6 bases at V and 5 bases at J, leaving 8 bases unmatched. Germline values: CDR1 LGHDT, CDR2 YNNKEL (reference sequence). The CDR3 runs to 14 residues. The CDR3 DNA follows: TGTGCCAGCAGTTTAAGCGGGAGAGGGGAGACCCAGTACTTC. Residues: CASSLSGRGETQYF.

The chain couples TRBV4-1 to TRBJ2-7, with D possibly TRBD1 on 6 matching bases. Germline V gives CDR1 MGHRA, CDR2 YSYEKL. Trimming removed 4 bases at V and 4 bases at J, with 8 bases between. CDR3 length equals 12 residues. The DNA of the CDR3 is TGCGCCAGCAGCCCACAGGGTTACGAGCAGTACTTC. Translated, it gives CASSPQGYEQYF.

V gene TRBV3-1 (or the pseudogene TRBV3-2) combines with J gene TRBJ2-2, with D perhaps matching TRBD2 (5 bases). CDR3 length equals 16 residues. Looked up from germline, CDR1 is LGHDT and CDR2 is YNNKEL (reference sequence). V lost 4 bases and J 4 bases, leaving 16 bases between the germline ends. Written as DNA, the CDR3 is TGTGCCAGCAGCCGACCGGACTTCAGAAGCACCGGGGAGCTGTTTTTT. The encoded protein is CASSRPDFRSTGELFF.

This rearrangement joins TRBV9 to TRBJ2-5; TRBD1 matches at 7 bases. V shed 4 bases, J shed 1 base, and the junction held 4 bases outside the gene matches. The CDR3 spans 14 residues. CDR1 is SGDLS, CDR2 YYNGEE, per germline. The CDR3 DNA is TGTGCCAGCAGCCTAGGGACAGCCCAAGAGACCCAGTACTTC. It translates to CASSLGTAQETQYF.

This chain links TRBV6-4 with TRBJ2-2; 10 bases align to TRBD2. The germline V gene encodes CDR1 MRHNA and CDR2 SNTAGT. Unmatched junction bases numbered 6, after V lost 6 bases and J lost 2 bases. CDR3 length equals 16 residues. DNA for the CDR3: TGTGCCAGCAGCGAAGGACTAGCGGAAAACACCGGGGAGCTGTTTTTT. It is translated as CASSEGLAENTGELFF.

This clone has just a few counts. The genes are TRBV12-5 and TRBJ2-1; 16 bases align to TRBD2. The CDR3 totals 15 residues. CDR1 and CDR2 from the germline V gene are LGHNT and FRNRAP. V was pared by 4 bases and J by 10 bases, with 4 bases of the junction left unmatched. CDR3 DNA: TGTGCTAGTGGTTCGGGACTAGCGGGGGGGACGGAGCAGTTCTTC. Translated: CASGSGLAGGTEQFF.

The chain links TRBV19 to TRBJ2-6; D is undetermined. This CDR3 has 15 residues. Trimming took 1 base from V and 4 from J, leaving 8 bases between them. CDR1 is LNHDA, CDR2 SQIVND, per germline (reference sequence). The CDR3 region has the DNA TGTGCCAGTAGTATAGGGGCTGGCGGGGCCAACGTCCTGACTTTC. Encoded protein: CASSIGAGGANVLTF.